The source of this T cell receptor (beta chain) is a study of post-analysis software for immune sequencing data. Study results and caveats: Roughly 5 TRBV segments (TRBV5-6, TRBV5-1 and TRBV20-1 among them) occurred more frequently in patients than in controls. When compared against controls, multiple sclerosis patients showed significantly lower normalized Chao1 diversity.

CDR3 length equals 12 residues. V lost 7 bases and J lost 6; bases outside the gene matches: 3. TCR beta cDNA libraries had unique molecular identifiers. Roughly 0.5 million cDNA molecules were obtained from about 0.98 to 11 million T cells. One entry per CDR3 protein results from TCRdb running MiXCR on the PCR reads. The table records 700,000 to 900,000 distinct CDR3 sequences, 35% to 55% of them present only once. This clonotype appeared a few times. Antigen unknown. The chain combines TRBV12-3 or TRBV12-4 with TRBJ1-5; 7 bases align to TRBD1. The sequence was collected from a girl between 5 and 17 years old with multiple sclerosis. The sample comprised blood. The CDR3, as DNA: TGTGCCAGCACGACAGGGTCTCAGCCCCAGCATTTT. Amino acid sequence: CASTTGSQPQHF.